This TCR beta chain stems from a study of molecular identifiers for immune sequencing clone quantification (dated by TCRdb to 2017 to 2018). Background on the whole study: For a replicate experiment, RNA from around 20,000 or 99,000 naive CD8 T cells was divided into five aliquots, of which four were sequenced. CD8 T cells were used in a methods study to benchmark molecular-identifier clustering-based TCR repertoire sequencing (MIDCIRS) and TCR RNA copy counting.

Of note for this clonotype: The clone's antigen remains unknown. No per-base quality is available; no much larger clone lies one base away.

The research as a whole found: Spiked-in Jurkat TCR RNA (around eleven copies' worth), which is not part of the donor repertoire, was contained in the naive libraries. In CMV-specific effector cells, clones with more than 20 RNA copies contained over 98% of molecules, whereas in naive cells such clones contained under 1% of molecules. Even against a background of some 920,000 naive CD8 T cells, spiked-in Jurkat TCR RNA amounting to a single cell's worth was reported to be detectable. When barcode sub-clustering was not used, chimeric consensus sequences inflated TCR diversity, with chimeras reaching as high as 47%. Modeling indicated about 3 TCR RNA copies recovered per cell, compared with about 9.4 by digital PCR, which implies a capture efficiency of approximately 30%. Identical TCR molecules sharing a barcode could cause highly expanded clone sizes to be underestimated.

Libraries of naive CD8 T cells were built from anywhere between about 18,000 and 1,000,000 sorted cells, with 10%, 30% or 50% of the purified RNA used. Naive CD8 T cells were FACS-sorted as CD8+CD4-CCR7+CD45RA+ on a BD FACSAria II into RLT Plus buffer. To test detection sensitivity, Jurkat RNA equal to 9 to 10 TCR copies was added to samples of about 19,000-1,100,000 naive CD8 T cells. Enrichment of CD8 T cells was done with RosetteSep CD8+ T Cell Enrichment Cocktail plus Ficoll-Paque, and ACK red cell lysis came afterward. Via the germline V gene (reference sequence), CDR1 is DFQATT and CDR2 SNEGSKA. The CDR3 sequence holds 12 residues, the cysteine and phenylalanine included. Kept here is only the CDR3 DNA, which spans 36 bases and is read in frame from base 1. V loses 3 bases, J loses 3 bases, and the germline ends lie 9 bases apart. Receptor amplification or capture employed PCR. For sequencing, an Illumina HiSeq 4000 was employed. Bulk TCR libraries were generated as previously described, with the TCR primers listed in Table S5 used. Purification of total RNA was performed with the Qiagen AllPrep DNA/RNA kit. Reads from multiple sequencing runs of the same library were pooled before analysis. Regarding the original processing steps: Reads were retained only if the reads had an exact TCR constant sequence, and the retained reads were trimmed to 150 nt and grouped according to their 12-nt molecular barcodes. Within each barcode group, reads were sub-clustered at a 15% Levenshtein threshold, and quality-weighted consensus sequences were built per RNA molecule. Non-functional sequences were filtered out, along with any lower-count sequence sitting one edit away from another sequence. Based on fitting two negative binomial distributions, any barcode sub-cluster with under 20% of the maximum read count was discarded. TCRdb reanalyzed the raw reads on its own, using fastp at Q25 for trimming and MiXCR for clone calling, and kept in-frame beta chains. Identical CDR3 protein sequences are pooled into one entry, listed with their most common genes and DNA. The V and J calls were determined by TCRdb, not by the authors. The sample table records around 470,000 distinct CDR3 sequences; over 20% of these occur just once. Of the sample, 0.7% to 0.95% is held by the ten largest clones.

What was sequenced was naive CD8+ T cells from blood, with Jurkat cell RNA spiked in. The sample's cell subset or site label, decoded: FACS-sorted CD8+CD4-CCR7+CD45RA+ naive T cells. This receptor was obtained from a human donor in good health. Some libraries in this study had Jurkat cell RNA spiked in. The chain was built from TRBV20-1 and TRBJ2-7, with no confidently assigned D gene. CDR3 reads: CSASPGGYEQYF. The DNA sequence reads TGCAGTGCTAGTCCAGGTGGCTACGAGCAGTACTTC.